Described below is a single T cell receptor (beta chain) sequence and its context. The same CDR3 also results from other DNA sequences found in this sample. As handled by the study authors: Estimated nucleated cell counts came from reference gene primer amplification. Using immunoSEQ multiplex PCR, the repertoire was profiled, and TCRdb retains in-frame clones only, with some absent. The V and J calls and clone size come from that table; D and trimming were worked out from the DNA. The sample has 150,000 to 190,000 clones, 70% to 90% seen once. This specimen comes from a study of blood T cell repertoires in COVID-19. On the study more broadly: The study drew acute and convalescent COVID-19 samples from the United States, Italy and Spain. PBMCs, B-cell-depleted T cells, or T cells were the source of the cDNA or gDNA that made up the material.

This CDR3 has 16 residues. Per the germline V gene, CDR1 is MGHRA and CDR2 is YSYEKL. With 1 base clipped from V and 0 bases from J, the junction kept 2 bases outside the gene matches. This receptor was obtained from a woman in her fifties or sixties with COVID-19, enrolled during active disease. The chain has TRBV4-1 and TRBJ2-2; 7 nucleotides align to TRBD1. The sequenced sample consisted of peripheral blood. The CDR3 DNA reads as TGCGCCAGCAGCCAAGGCCAGGGGGCGAACACCGGGGAGCTGTTTTTT. Its translation: CASSQGQGANTGELFF.